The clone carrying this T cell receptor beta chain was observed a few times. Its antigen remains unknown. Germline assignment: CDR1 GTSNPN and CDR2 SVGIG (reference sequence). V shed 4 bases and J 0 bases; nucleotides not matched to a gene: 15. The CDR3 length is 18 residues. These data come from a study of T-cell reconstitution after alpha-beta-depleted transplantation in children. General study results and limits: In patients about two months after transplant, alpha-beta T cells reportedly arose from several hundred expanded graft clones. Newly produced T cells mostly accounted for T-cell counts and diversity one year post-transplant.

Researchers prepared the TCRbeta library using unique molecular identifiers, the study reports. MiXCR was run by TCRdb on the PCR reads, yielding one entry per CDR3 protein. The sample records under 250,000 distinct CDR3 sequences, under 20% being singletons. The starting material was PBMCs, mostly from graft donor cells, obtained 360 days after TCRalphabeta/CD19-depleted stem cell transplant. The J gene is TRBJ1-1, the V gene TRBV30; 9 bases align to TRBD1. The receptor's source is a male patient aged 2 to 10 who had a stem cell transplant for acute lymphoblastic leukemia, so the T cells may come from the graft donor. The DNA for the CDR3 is TGTGCCTGGACCCACCCCGGGACAGGGAGGACCATGAACACTGAAGCTTTCTTT. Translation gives CAWTHPGTGRTMNTEAFF.